Below, 27 T cell receptor beta chains from the same sample are listed, as sequenced in a study of blood T cell repertoires in COVID-19. Profiled with immunoSEQ multiplex PCR; TCRdb holds only in-frame clones, not every one. The sample shows more than 80,000 clones, about two thirds of them seen only once. The specimen sequenced was peripheral blood. These TCRs come from a human donor with acute or convalescent COVID-19. The donor label of this sample is uncertain.

The chain uses TRBV11-2 and TRBJ1-1; no firm D call. V lost 1 base to trimming and J lost 5 bases, with 5 bases between them. Germline values: CDR1 SGHAT, CDR2 FQNNGV. The CDR3 sequence is 12 residues long. CDR3 in amino acids: CASSLGRTEAFF. Written as DNA, the CDR3 is TGTGCCAGCAGCTTAGGGAGGACTGAAGCTTTCTTT.

V usage is TRBV9 and J usage is TRBJ1-4; D might be TRBD1 (5 bases). This CDR3 region has 15 residues. The V gene's germline CDR1 is SGDLS and CDR2 YYNGEE. V was pared by 0 bases and J by 3 bases, with 9 bases between. The CDR3 coding sequence is TGTGCCAGCAGCGTAGAGGGGACTCCTAATGAAAAACTGTTTTTT. It codes for CASSVEGTPNEKLFF.

The chain employs TRBV6-5 and TRBJ2-5; D is unresolved. Germline V gene lookup returns CDR1 MNHEY and CDR2 SVGAGI. The CDR3 runs 16 residues. Trimming took off 0 bases at V and 5 bases at J, with 16 bases between the two ends. CDR3 in DNA: TGTGCCAGCAGTTACTCCCCTGGCGGTTGGCGGGAGACCCAGTACTTC. Its protein is CASSYSPGGWRETQYF.

The chain is built from TRBV6-2 or TRBV6-3 and TRBJ2-7; 8 bases are shared with TRBD1. The J segment lost 3 bases and the V segment lost 5 bases, leaving 6 bases of the junction unmatched. This CDR3 region has 14 residues. CDR1 is MNHEY, CDR2 SVGEGT, per germline. The CDR3 DNA is TGTGCCAGCAGTCGAGGACAGGGCGGCTACGAGCAGTACTTC. It translates to CASSRGQGGYEQYF.

In its sample, this clone was seen a few times. The V gene is TRBV5-1, the J gene TRBJ2-1, with D maybe TRBD1 (5 bases). This CDR3 has 15 amino acids. Between the trimmed V and J ends, which lost 0 bases and 1 base, there was a span of 8 bases. The germline gives CDR1 SGHRS, CDR2 YFSETQ. The CDR3 sequence: CASSLAPGSYNEQFF. CDR3 sequence (DNA): TGCGCCAGCAGCTTGGCACCAGGGTCCTACAATGAGCAGTTCTTC.

J is TRBJ1-3 and V is TRBV5-1; D possibly corresponds to TRBD1 (5 bases). The V gene lost 0 bases and the J gene lost 4 bases, with 8 bases spanning the gap. Per the germline V gene, CDR1 is SGHRS and CDR2 is YFSETQ. The CDR3 contains 14 residues. The CDR3 is CASSLGQGGNTIYF. CDR3 bases: TGCGCCAGCAGCTTGGGCCAGGGAGGAAACACCATATATTTT.

This clone was found once. The CDR3 DNA is TGTGCCATCAGTGAGACACTAGCGGGGGTTGGGAATGAGCAGTTCTTC. Its protein is CAISETLAGVGNEQFF. The chain is built from TRBV10-3 and TRBJ2-1, with TRBD2 matching over 11 bases. V was clipped by 2 bases and J by 7 bases; unmatched bases: 7. The germline V gene encodes CDR1 ENHRY and CDR2 SYGVKD. The CDR3 extends over 16 amino acids.

The chain joins TRBV7-2 to TRBJ1-1; TRBD1 aligns across 7 bases. CDR3 length equals 14 residues. Germline V gene sequence: CDR1 SGHTA, CDR2 FQGNSA. The trim removed 3 bases at V and 3 bases at J, leaving 4 bases unmatched. The CDR3 protein is CASSLQTGDTEAFF. CDR3 sequence (DNA): TGTGCCAGCAGCTTGCAAACAGGGGACACTGAAGCTTTCTTT.

The rearrangement joins TRBV7-2 to TRBJ2-5, with 9 bases identical to TRBD2. This CDR3 is built from 16 residues. The V and J ends lost 3 bases and 2 bases, in that order; junction bases with no gene match: 7. The germline V gene has CDR1 SGHTA and CDR2 FQGNSA. CDR3 protein: CASSLALSGGQETQYF. DNA for the CDR3: TGTGCCAGCAGCTTGGCGCTCAGCGGGGGGCAAGAGACCCAGTACTTC.

Only one count was recorded for this clone. J is TRBJ2-1 and V is TRBV27; the match to TRBD2 covers 8 bases. Losses at the gene ends were 6 bases for V and 1 base for J; bases not matched to a gene: 11. CDR1 is MNHEY, CDR2 SMNVEV, per germline (reference sequence). This CDR3 is built from 17 residues. In DNA form, the CDR3 reads TGTGCCAGCAGGGGGCCGGGAGCGGGGGTTTCCTACAATGAGCAGTTCTTC. Translated, it gives CASRGPGAGVSYNEQFF.

The chain uses TRBV18 and TRBJ1-6, with a possible D match to TRBD1 (6 bases). This CDR3 has 14 residues. V lost 6 bases and J 10 bases, leaving 16 bases between the germline ends. The germline V gene encodes CDR1 KGHSH and CDR2 LQKENI. The CDR3 protein is CASSTGMDRSPLHF. The CDR3 DNA sequence: TGTGCCAGCTCCACAGGGATGGATCGGTCACCCCTCCACTTT.

This chain joins TRBV3-1 (or the pseudogene TRBV3-2) and TRBJ2-5; maybe TRBD2 (5 bases). V lost 2 bases to trimming and J lost 7 bases, with 23 bases between them. The CDR3 extends over 17 amino acids. From germline, CDR1 is LGHDT and CDR2 YNNKEL (reference sequence). CDR3 amino acids: CASSQWAGGTALGTQYF. DNA of the CDR3: TGTGCCAGCAGCCAATGGGCGGGCGGCACCGCGCTCGGGACCCAGTACTTC.

The chain links TRBV2 to TRBJ2-5; D uncertain. Germline lookup yields CDR1 SNHLY and CDR2 FYNNEI. The CDR3 has 11 residues. Trimming removed 6 bases from V and 5 bases from J, with 7 bases in between. CDR3 nucleotide sequence: TGTGCCAGCAGCCCCGGGGAGACCCAGTACTTC. It is translated as CASSPGETQYF.

This sequence joins TRBV7-9 and TRBJ2-5; 9 bases match TRBD1. The germline V gene has CDR1 SEHNR and CDR2 FQNEAQ (reference sequence). Trimming cost V 10 bases and J 4 bases; bases outside gene matches: 4. This CDR3 comprises 12 residues. The CDR3 sequence is CATRQGGETQYF. The CDR3 DNA is TGTGCCACCAGACAGGGGGGAGAGACCCAGTACTTC.

The chain has TRBV2 and TRBJ1-2, with a weak D call TRBD1 (5 bases). Germline CDR1 SNHLY, CDR2 FYNNEI. Trimming cost V 6 bases and J 2 bases, with 13 bases left between them. The CDR3 spans 14 residues. In DNA form, the CDR3 reads TGTGCCAGCAGAATGGGACGGGGGAACTATGGCTACACCTTC. Protein sequence: CASRMGRGNYGYTF.

The chain recombines TRBV11-2 with TRBJ2-4; TRBD1 agrees at 8 bases. The CDR3 loop spans 16 amino acids. Germline loops: CDR1 SGHAT, CDR2 FQNNGV. J was trimmed by 1 base and V by 3 bases; bases with no gene match: 5. The DNA for the CDR3 is TGTGCCAGCAGCTTCGCAGGGGGCTCGGCCAAAAACATTCAGTACTTC. Amino acid sequence: CASSFAGGSAKNIQYF. The whole variable domain, remainder taken from reference TRBV11-2 and TRBJ2-4, is EAGVAQSPRYKIIEKRQSVAFWCNPISGHATLYWYQQILGQGPKLLIQFQNNGVVDDSQLPKDRFSAERLKGVDSTLKIQPAKLEDSAVYLCASSFAGGSAKNIQYFGAGTRLSVL.

The V gene is TRBV7-3, the J gene TRBJ2-7, with a weak D call TRBD2 (5 bases). Germline V CDR1 and CDR2: SGHTA, FQGTGA. CDR3 size: 15 residues. V was shortened by 0 bases and J by 7 bases, with 16 bases between the two germline ends. The CDR3 protein is CASSLTPGPSGEQYF. The CDR3 DNA is TGTGCCAGCAGCTTAACCCCAGGACCCTCGGGAGAGCAGTACTTC.

This clone was detected ten times or more. The chain has TRBV25-1 and TRBJ2-1; 7 bases fit TRBD2. Germline trimming cut 3 bases from V and 8 bases from J; bases unmatched to any gene: 13. CDR1 is MGHDK and CDR2 is SYGVNS in the germline V gene. The CDR3 spans 16 residues. The CDR3 is CASSDLFVPGRDEQFF. DNA of the CDR3: TGTGCCAGCAGTGATCTATTTGTCCCAGGGAGGGATGAGCAGTTCTTC.

The rearrangement links TRBV6-5 to TRBJ2-7; 7 positions agree with TRBD2. There are 14 residues in the CDR3. The junction had 10 bases not matched to a gene; V was cut back by 5 bases and J by 6 bases. Germline CDR1 is MNHEY and CDR2 is SVGAGI. The CDR3 loop reads CASSPFRGVREQYF. The CDR3 region has the DNA TGTGCCAGCAGTCCCTTCCGGGGGGTCCGCGAGCAGTACTTC.

This chain connects TRBV23-1 to TRBJ1-2; D not resolved. Being an ORF, TRBV23-1 has a function that is uncertain. The CDR3 extends over 15 amino acids. Deletions cut 2 bases from V and 4 bases from J, with 14 bases between. The CDR3 spells CASSQRKGEGYGYTF. The CDR3, as DNA: TGCGCCAGCAGTCAACGAAAGGGTGAGGGCTATGGCTACACCTTC.

This clone was observed a handful of times. This chain uses TRBV18 with TRBJ2-2; 9 bases agree with TRBD1. Unmatched junction bases numbered 4, after V lost 2 bases and J lost 6 bases. The CDR3 totals 15 residues. Per germline, CDR1 KGHSH and CDR2 LQKENI. This CDR3 reads CASSPYTGGSGELFF. CDR3 bases: TGTGCCAGCTCACCATATACAGGGGGCTCCGGGGAGCTGTTTTTT. Full variable domain (outside the CDR3, taken from reference TRBV18 and TRBJ2-2): NAGVMQNPRHLVRRRGQEARLRCSPMKGHSHVYWYRQLPEEGLKFMVYLQKENIIDESGMPKERFSAEFPKEGPSILRIQQVVRGDSAAYFCASSPYTGGSGELFFGEGSRLTVL.

This clone was seen a few times. This rearrangement joins TRBV4-1 to TRBJ2-2, with 7 bases matching TRBD1. Germline trimming cut 0 bases from V and 4 bases from J; bases unmatched to any gene: 14. The germline gives CDR1 MGHRA, CDR2 YSYEKL. The CDR3 consists of 19 residues. This chain's CDR3 is CASSQDVRLRGQTTGELFF. The DNA for the CDR3 is TGCGCCAGCAGCCAAGATGTACGTCTGAGGGGACAGACCACCGGGGAGCTGTTTTTT.

The V gene is TRBV13, the J gene TRBJ2-1, with 13 bases that match TRBD2. CDR3 size: 16 residues. Unmatched junction bases numbered 8, after V lost 4 bases and J lost 8 bases. CDR1 and CDR2 from the germline V gene are PRHDT and FYEKMQ (reference sequence). CDR3 sequence reads: CASSSYGLAGEHEQFF. The CDR3 DNA is TGTGCCAGCAGCTCCTACGGACTAGCGGGGGAACATGAGCAGTTCTTC.

The CDR3 region has the DNA TGCAGCGTTGAAGACCCCTACGGGAATGAGCAGTTCTTC. Amino acids: CSVEDPYGNEQFF. The V and J genes are TRBV29-1 and TRBJ2-1; D gene uncertain. Germline assignment: CDR1 SQVTM and CDR2 ANQGSEA. The CDR3 loop spans 13 amino acids. V was shortened by 0 bases and J by 7 bases, with 10 bases between the two germline ends.

The chain is built from TRBV12-5 and TRBJ2-5; maybe TRBD1 (6 bases). The CDR3 consists of 13 residues. V was pared by 5 bases and J by 1 base, with 8 bases between. CDR1 and CDR2 from the germline V gene are LGHNT and FRNRAP. CDR3 in DNA: TGTGCTAGTGGTGACAGGATCCAAGAGACCCAGTACTTC. It is translated as CASGDRIQETQYF.

Only a few counts were recorded for this clone. The sample contains more than one DNA sequence encoding this CDR3. This sequence joins TRBV11-2 and TRBJ2-1; 12 nucleotides align to TRBD2. The germline gives CDR1 SGHAT, CDR2 FQNNGV. There are 16 residues in the CDR3. The J segment lost 12 bases and the V segment lost 2 bases, leaving 11 bases of the junction unmatched. The CDR3 region is CASSLTLAGGSKAQFF. CDR3 DNA: TGTGCCAGCAGCTTAACCCTAGCGGGGGGGTCCAAGGCGCAGTTCTTC.

This clone was seen a handful of times. V usage is TRBV12-3 or TRBV12-4 and J usage is TRBJ2-5; D is perhaps TRBD1 (5 bases). Trimming stripped 4 bases from V and 4 bases from J, with 10 bases between. The CDR3 extends over 13 amino acids. The CDR3 DNA sequence: TGTGCCAGCAGTTCAGGGTATTCAGAGACCCAGTACTTC. Amino acid sequence: CASSSGYSETQYF.